Below, 20 T cell receptor beta chains from the same sample are listed, as sequenced in a study of OX40 agonist ivuxolimab in advanced cancers. Here immunoSEQ multiplex PCR was the method, and the copy in TCRdb shows in-frame clones only, minus some. In the table there are approximately 22,000 clones, 84% of which are singletons. Sample: CD4+ or CD8+ T cells sorted from blood, taken in a trial of the OX40 agonist ivuxolimab. The receptors come from an adult with an advanced solid tumor such as melanoma, head and neck, liver or kidney cancer.

This rearrangement joins TRBV2 to TRBJ1-1; the D gene is possibly TRBD1 (6 bases). The length of the CDR3 is 14 residues. With 3 bases removed from V and 7 bases from J, the gap between germline ends came to 15 bases. Germline V gives CDR1 SNHLY, CDR2 FYNNEI. The CDR3 bases are TGTGCCAGCAGTGACCCAAACGACAGGCTTGAAGCTTTCTTT. It yields the protein CASSDPNDRLEAFF.

The V call is TRBV27, the J call TRBJ1-4; possibly TRBD1 for D (6 bases). V lost 3 bases and J 8 bases, leaving 13 bases between the germline ends. The CDR3 has 14 residues. Per germline, CDR1 MNHEY and CDR2 SMNVEV (reference sequence). The CDR3 DNA follows: TGTGCCAGCAGTTTGTTTCTCGGGGGCGAAAAACTGTTTTTT. Its translation: CASSLFLGGEKLFF.

J is TRBJ1-1 and V is TRBV4-2, with D possibly TRBD1 on 5 matching bases. With 4 bases removed from V and 4 bases from J, the gap between germline ends came to 13 bases. The germline V gene has CDR1 LGHNA and CDR2 YNFKEQ. The CDR3 spans 14 residues. The CDR3 DNA reads TGTGCCAGCAGCCCCCAGGGAGAGGGCACTGAAGCTTTCTTT. Its protein is CASSPQGEGTEAFF.

The V gene is TRBV6-6, the J gene TRBJ2-1; D unresolved. CDR3 size: 12 residues. V dropped 2 bases and J dropped 9 bases, with 8 bases sitting between them. The V gene's germline CDR1 is MNHNY and CDR2 SVGAGI (reference sequence). CDR3 protein: CASSYALSEQFF. The CDR3 bases are TGTGCCAGCAGTTACGCGTTGAGTGAGCAGTTCTTC.

This clone was observed a handful of times. The chain is built from TRBV7-9 and TRBJ1-5; D may be TRBD1 (5 bases). Per the germline V gene, CDR1 is SEHNR and CDR2 is FQNEAQ (reference sequence). The CDR3 loop spans 13 amino acids. Trimming removed 3 bases at V and 4 bases at J, with 7 bases between. This CDR3 is CASSFGGNQPQHF. For the CDR3, the DNA is TGTGCCAGCAGCTTTGGGGGGAATCAGCCCCAGCATTTT.

V usage is TRBV5-6 and J usage is TRBJ2-3, with a possible D match to TRBD2 (5 bases). Germline CDR1 SGHDT, CDR2 YYEEEE. The length of the CDR3 is 13 residues. V was clipped by 0 bases and J by 6 bases, with 8 bases between them. CDR3 amino acids: CASSLGSADTQYF. Written as DNA, the CDR3 is TGTGCCAGCAGCTTGGGTAGCGCCGATACGCAGTATTTT.

V gene TRBV27 combines with J gene TRBJ2-5; TRBD1 is a possible D gene (6 bases). Gene TRBJ2-7 matches the end of the DNA better, so the J call may be wrong. The germline V gene has CDR1 MNHEY and CDR2 SMNVEV (reference sequence). CDR3 size: 16 residues. The CDR3 DNA is TGTGCCAGCAGTTTCTCCAGTGGACAGAGAACCTACGAGCAGTACTTC. Translating it yields CASSFSSGQRTYEQYF.

This clone has more than one count but fewer than ten. The J gene is TRBJ1-3, the V gene TRBV30; no firm D call. The germline V gene has CDR1 GTSNPN and CDR2 SVGIG (reference sequence). With 2 bases removed from V and 4 bases from J, the gap between germline ends came to 9 bases. The CDR3 runs to 13 residues. The chain's CDR3 is CAWSKSSGNTIYF. CDR3 sequence (DNA): TGTGCCTGGAGTAAGTCGTCAGGAAACACCATATATTTT.

The DNA of the CDR3 is TGTGCCAGCAGTGAAGCTTTGGGGGGTTGGAATCAGCCCCAGCATTTT. Residues: CASSEALGGWNQPQHF. The V gene is TRBV2, the J gene TRBJ1-5, with D possibly matching TRBD1 (5 bases). The CDR3 totals 16 residues. V shed 0 bases and J shed 4 bases, with 13 bases lying between them. Germline V gives CDR1 SNHLY, CDR2 FYNNEI.

The chain has TRBV5-4 and TRBJ2-3; the match to TRBD1 covers 9 bases. V gave up 4 bases and J gave up 0 bases; unmatched junction bases: 15. There are 19 residues in the CDR3. The germline gives CDR1 SGHNT, CDR2 YYREEE (reference sequence). The CDR3 sequence: CASSVPGQGISPSTDTQYF. The CDR3 DNA is TGTGCCAGCAGCGTACCGGGACAGGGAATTTCCCCTAGCACAGATACGCAGTATTTT. Supplemented by reference TRBV5-4 and TRBJ2-3, the full variable domain reads ETGVTQSPTHLIKTRGQQVTLRCSSQSGHNTVSWYQQALGQGPQFIFQYYREEENGRGNFPPRFSGLQFPNYSSELNVNALELDDSALYLCASSVPGQGISPSTDTQYFGPGTRLTVL.

This chain joins TRBV29-1 and TRBJ2-2; D might be TRBD1 or TRBD2, each matching 6 bases. Germline V gene sequence: CDR1 SQVTM, CDR2 ANQGSEA. The CDR3 runs to 16 residues. Trimming removed 1 base at V and 7 bases at J, with 19 bases between. CDR3 region: CSVEVLATGAGGELFF. Written as DNA, the CDR3 is TGCAGCGTTGAAGTGCTAGCGACAGGAGCGGGCGGGGAGCTGTTTTTT.

The rearrangement links TRBV27 to TRBJ1-5; D unclear. Germline-derived CDR1 and CDR2 are MNHEY and SMNVEV (reference sequence). This CDR3 contains 13 residues. Between the trimmed V and J ends, which lost 3 bases and 7 bases, there was a span of 10 bases. The CDR3 sequence is CASSFGLGQPQHF. Written as DNA, the CDR3 is TGTGCCAGCAGTTTTGGGTTGGGGCAGCCCCAGCATTTT.

V and J are TRBV9 and TRBJ2-3; the D is unclear. The CDR3 is 13 amino acids. Germline CDR1 and CDR2: SGDLS and YYNGEE. The V gene lost 0 bases and the J gene lost 4 bases, with 6 bases spanning the gap. CDR3 coding DNA: TGTGCCAGCAGCGTAGCTTTCGCAGATACGCAGTATTTT. Protein sequence: CASSVAFADTQYF.

This clone was counted a few times. Other DNA sequences from this sample encode an identical CDR3 as well. The chain carries TRBV5-6 and TRBJ1-1, with D perhaps matching TRBD1 (6 bases). This CDR3 is 13 amino acids long. The V end lost 4 bases, the J end lost 8 bases, and 15 bases lay between the germline ends. Per the germline V gene, CDR1 is SGHDT and CDR2 is YYEEEE. The CDR3 DNA sequence: TGTGCCAGCAGCCCGTCGACCGGGACAGAAGCTTTCTTT. It encodes CASSPSTGTEAFF.

The chain recombines TRBV9 with TRBJ2-7; 7 nucleotides line up with TRBD1. Germline V lookup: CDR1 SGDLS, CDR2 YYNGEE. This CDR3 spans 14 amino acids. Trimming cost V 2 bases and J 3 bases; bases outside gene matches: 5. The CDR3 nucleotides read TGTGCCAGCAGCGTGGGTACAGGGGTCTACGAGCAGTACTTC. Translated: CASSVGTGVYEQYF.

The chain uses TRBV25-1 and TRBJ2-7; D unclear. V was clipped by 8 bases and J by 3 bases, with 17 bases between them. The CDR3 sequence is 14 residues long. Germline CDR1 MGHDK, CDR2 SYGVNS. The CDR3 spells CASWPLYSSYEQYF. DNA of the CDR3: TGTGCCAGCTGGCCACTTTATAGTAGCTACGAGCAGTACTTC.

This chain joins TRBV11-2 and TRBJ2-7, with D perhaps matching TRBD1 or TRBD2 (6 bases each). V shed 5 bases and J shed 1 base, with 12 bases lying between them. CDR3 length: 14 residues. Germline CDR1 and CDR2: SGHAT and FQNNGV. The CDR3: CASSPGGGSYEQYF. The CDR3 DNA reads TGTGCCAGCAGCCCAGGAGGGGGGTCCTACGAGCAGTACTTC.

The V and J genes are TRBV30 and TRBJ2-1; possibly TRBD1 for D (5 bases). The CDR3 has 11 residues. Per germline, CDR1 GTSNPN and CDR2 SVGIG (reference sequence). Trimming left V 4 bases short and J 9 bases short, with 10 bases between. CDR3 coding DNA: TGTGCCTGGACAGGGTACGGTGAGCAGTTCTTC. Its protein is CAWTGYGEQFF.

The rearrangement joins TRBV7-8 to TRBJ2-7; TRBD1 aligns across 7 bases. The CDR3 runs to 16 residues. Germline V gene sequence: CDR1 SGHVS, CDR2 FQNEAQ. V lost 3 bases, J lost 0 bases, and 8 bases stayed unmatched. CDR3 nucleotides: TGTGCCAGCAGCTTCAACAGGGGCGCGAGCTCCTACGAGCAGTACTTC. This codes for CASSFNRGASSYEQYF.

The J gene is TRBJ1-2, the V gene TRBV10-3; D unresolved. Germline lookup yields CDR1 ENHRY and CDR2 SYGVKD. The CDR3 has 12 residues. Trimming removed 3 bases from V and 6 bases from J, with 8 bases in between. CDR3 nucleotides: TGTGCCATCAGTGATCCGGAGGATGGCTACACCTTC. Translated, it gives CAISDPEDGYTF.